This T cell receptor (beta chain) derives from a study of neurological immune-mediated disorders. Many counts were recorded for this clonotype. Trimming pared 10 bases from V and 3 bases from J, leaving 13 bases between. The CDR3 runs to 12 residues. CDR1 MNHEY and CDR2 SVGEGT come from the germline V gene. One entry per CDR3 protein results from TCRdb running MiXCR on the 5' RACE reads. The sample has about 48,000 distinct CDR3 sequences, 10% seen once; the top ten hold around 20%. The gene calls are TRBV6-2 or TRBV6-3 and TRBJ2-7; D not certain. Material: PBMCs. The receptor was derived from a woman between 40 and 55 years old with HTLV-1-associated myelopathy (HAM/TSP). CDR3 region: CATRADVYEQYF. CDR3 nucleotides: TGTGCCACCCGTGCGGACGTCTACGAGCAGTACTTC.